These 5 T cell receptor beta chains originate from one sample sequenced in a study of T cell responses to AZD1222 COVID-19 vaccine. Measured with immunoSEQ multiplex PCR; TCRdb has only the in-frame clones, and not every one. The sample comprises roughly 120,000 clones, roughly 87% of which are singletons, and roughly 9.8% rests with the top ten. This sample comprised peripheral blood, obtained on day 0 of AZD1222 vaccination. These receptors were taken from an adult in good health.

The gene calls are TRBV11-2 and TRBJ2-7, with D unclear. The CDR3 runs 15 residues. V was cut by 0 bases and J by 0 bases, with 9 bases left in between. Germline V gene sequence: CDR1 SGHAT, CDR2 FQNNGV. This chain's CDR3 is CASSLDYGVSYEQYF. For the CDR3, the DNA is TGTGCCAGCAGCTTAGATTATGGGGTCTCCTACGAGCAGTACTTC.

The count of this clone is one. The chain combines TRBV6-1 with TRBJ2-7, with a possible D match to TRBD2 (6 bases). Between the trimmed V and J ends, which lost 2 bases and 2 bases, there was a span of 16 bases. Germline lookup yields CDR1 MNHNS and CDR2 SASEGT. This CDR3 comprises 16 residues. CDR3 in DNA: TGTGCCAGCAGTGAATCGGTTGGGGGGACGGCCTACGAGCAGTACTTC. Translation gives CASSESVGGTAYEQYF.

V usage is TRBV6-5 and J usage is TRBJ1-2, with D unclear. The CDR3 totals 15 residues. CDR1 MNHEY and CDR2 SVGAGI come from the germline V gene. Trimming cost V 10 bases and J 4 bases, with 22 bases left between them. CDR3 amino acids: CATFDGNSLIYGYTF. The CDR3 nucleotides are TGTGCCACCTTTGACGGGAATTCGTTAATCTATGGCTACACCTTC.

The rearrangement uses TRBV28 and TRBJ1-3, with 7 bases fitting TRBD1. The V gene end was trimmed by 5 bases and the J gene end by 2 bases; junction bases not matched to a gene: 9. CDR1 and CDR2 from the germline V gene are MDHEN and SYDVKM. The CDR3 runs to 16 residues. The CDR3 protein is CASSPSSTGTGNTIYF. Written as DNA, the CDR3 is TGTGCCAGCAGTCCAAGCTCGACAGGGACTGGAAACACCATATATTTT.

CDR3 bases: TGTGCCAGCAGCCCCCAACGGGTGTACGGCTTTAGCAATCAGCCCCAGCATTTT. Protein sequence: CASSPQRVYGFSNQPQHF. The J gene is TRBJ1-5, the V gene TRBV7-8, with D uncertain. CDR3 length: 18 amino acids. Trimming cost V 5 bases and J 0 bases, with 20 bases left between them. Germline CDR1 reads SGHVS; CDR2 reads FQNEAQ.